The T cell receptor beta chain described here comes from a study of blood T cell repertoires in COVID-19. Clones were read by immunoSEQ multiplex PCR, and TCRdb kept only the in-frame ones, dropping some. The sample has roughly 70,000 clones; 75% to 95% are singletons. The CDR3 is 14 amino acids. V trimming: 10 bases; J trimming: 3 bases; junction bases outside the gene matches: 7. CDR1 LNHNV and CDR2 YYDKDF come from the germline V gene (reference sequence). Specimen: peripheral blood. The clonotype originates from a human donor with active COVID-19. The donor label of this sample is uncertain. V gene TRBV15 combines with J gene TRBJ2-3; 10 nucleotides match TRBD1. The CDR3: CAIFDRGRTDTQYF. In nucleotides, the CDR3 is TGTGCCATCTTCGACAGGGGGCGGACAGATACGCAGTATTTT. Complete variable domain (other parts from reference TRBV15 and TRBJ2-3): DAMVIQNPRYQVTQFGKPVTLSCSQTLNHNVMYWYQQKSSQAPKLLFHYYDKDFNNEADTPDNFQSRRPNTSFCFLDIRSPGLGDTAMYLCAIFDRGRTDTQYFGPGTRLTVL.